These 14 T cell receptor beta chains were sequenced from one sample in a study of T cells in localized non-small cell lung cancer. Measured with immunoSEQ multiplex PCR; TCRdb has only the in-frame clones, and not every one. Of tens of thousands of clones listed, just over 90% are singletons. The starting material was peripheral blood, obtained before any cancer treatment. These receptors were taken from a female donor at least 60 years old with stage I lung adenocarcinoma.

CDR3 sequence reads: CASSPSVDYGYTF. CDR3 bases: TGTGCCAGCAGCCCTTCGGTGGACTATGGCTACACCTTC. The V and J genes are TRBV7-2 and TRBJ1-2; D is uncertain. The CDR3 runs 13 residues. V gave up 5 bases and J gave up 3 bases, with 10 bases separating them. Germline V gene sequence: CDR1 SGHTA, CDR2 FQGNSA.

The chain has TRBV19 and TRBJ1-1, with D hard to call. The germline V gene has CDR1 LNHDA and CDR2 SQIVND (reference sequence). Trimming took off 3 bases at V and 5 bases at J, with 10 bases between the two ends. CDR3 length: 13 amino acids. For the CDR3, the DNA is TGTGCCAGTAGTATCGGAAGTAGGACTGAAGCTTTCTTT. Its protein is CASSIGSRTEAFF.

In DNA, the CDR3 is TGTGCCAGCAGACCCACCCCGGACAGGGGAAATGAGCAGTTCTTC. This gives the protein CASRPTPDRGNEQFF. The V call is TRBV6-6, the J call TRBJ2-1; 9 bases match TRBD1. Unmatched junction bases numbered 10, after V lost 6 bases and J lost 7 bases. CDR1 and CDR2 (germline): MNHNY, SVGAGI (reference sequence). CDR3 length equals 15 residues.

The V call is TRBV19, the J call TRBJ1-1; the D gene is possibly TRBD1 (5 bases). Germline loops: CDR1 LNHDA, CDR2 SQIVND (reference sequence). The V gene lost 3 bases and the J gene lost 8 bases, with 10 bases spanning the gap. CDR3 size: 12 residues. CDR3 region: CASSIKRGEAFF. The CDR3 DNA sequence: TGTGCCAGTAGTATCAAGCGGGGGGAAGCTTTCTTT.

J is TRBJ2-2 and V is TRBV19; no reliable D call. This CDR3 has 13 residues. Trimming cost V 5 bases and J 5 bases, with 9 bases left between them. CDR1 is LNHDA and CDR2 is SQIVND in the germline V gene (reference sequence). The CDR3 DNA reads TGTGCCAGTAGTCGCACGGCTACCGGGGAGCTGTTTTTT. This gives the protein CASSRTATGELFF.

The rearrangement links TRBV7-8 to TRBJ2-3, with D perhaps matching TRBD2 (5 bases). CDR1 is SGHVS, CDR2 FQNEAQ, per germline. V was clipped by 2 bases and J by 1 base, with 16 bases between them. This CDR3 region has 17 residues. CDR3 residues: CASSLRIAWGGTDTQYF. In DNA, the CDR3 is TGTGCCAGCAGCTTAAGGATAGCCTGGGGAGGCACAGATACGCAGTATTTT.

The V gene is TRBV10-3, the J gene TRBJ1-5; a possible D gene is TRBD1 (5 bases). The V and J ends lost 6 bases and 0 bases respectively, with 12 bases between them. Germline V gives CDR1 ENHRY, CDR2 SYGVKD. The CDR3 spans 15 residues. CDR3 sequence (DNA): TGTGCCATCAGCCGGGACGGTTATAGCAATCAGCCCCAGCATTTT. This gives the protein CAISRDGYSNQPQHF.

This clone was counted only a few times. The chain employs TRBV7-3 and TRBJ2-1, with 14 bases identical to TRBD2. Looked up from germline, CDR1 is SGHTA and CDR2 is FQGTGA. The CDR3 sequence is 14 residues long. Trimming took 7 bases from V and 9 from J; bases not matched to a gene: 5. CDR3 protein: CASNFGTSGGEQFF. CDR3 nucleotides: TGTGCCAGCAATTTCGGGACTAGCGGGGGTGAGCAGTTCTTC. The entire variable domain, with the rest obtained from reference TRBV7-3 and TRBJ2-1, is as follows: GAGVSQTPSNKVTEKGKYVELRCDPISGHTALYWYRQSLGQGPEFLIYFQGTGAADDSGLPNDRFFAVRPEGSVSTLKIQRTERGDSAVYLCASNFGTSGGEQFFGPGTRLTVL.

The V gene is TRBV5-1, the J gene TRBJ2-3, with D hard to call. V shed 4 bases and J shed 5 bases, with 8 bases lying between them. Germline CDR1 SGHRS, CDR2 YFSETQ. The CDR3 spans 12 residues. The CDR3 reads CASSRSEDTQYF. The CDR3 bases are TGCGCCAGCAGCCGGAGTGAAGATACGCAGTATTTT. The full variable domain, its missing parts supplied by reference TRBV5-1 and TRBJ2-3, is KAGVTQTPRYLIKTRGQQVTLSCSPISGHRSVSWYQQTPGQGLQFLFEYFSETQRNKGNFPGRFSGRQFSNSRSEMNVSTLELGDSALYLCASSRSEDTQYFGPGTRLTVL.

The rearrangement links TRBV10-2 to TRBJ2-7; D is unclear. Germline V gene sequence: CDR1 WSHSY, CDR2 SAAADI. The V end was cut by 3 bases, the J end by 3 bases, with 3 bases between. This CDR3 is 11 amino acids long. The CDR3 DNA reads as TGCGCCAGCAGTGAAGGCTACGAGCAGTACGTC. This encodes CASSEGYEQYV.

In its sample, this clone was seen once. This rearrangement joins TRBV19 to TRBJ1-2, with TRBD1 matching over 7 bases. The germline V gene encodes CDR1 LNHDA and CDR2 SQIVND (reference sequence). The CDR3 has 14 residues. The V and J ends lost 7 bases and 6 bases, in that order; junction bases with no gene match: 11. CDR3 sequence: CASTVRDSGHGYTF. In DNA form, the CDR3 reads TGTGCCAGTACCGTCCGGGACAGCGGTCATGGCTACACCTTC.

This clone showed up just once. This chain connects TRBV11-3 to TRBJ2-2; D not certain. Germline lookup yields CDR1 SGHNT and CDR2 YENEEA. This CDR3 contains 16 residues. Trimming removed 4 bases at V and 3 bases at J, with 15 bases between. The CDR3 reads CASSSGRREDTGELFF. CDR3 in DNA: TGTGCCAGCAGCTCCGGGCGTAGGGAAGACACCGGGGAGCTGTTTTTT.

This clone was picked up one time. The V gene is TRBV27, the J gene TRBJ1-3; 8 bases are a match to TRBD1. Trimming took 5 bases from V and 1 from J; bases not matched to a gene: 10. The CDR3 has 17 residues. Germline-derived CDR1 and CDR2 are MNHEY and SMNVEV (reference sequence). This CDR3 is CASSPQGAIRSGNTIYF. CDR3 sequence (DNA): TGTGCCAGCAGTCCTCAGGGGGCTATTAGGTCTGGAAACACCATATATTTT.

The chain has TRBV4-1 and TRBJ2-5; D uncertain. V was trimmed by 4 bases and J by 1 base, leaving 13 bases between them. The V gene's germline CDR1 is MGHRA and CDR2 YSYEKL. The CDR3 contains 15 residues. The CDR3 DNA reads TGCGCCAGCAGCCGTGGTCCCCGTACCCAAGAGACCCAGTACTTC. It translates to CASSRGPRTQETQYF.